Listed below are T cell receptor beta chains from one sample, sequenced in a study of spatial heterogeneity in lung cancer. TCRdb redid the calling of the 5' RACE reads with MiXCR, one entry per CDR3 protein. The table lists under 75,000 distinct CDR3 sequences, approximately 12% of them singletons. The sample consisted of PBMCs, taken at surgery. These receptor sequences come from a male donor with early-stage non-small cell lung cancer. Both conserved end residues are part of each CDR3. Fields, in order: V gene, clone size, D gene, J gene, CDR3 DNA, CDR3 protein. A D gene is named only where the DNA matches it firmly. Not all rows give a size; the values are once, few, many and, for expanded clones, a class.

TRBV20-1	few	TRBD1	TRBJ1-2	TGCAGTGCTGCAAAGCTCACAGGGGACTATGGCTACACCTTC	CSAAKLTGDYGYTF
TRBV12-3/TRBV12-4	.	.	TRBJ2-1	TGTGCCAGCAGTTTAGCCGAGAGCAATGAGCAGTTCTTC	CASSLAESNEQFF
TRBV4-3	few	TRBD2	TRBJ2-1	TGCGCCAGCAGCTTTCGACTAGCGGGAGAAGGGAATGAGCAGTTCTTC	CASSFRLAGEGNEQFF
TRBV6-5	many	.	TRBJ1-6	TGTGCCAGCAGTTTCGGGACACCATATAATTCACCCCTCCACTTT	CASSFGTPYNSPLHF
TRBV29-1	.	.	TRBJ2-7	TGCAGCGACGATGACGTCTACGAGCAGTACTTC	CSDDDVYEQYF
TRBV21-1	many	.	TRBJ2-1	TGTGCCAGCAGCAAAGGTCCGGGAACCACAGATGAGCAGTTCTTC	CASSKGPGTTDEQFF
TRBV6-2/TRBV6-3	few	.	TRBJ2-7	TGTGCCAGCAGTTACGGGTTCTACGAGCAGTACTTC	CASSYGFYEQYF
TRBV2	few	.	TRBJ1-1	TGTGCCAGCAGTGCCGACATGAACACTGAAGCTTTCTTT	CASSADMNTEAFF
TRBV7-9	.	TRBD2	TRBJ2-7	TGTGCCAGCAGCCATCCCCGGACTAGCGGATCCTACGAGCAGTACTTC	CASSHPRTSGSYEQYF
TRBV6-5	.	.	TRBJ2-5	TGTGCCAGCAGTTACTGGAGTAGGGAGACCCAGTACTTC	CASSYWSRETQYF
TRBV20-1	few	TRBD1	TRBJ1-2	TGCAGTGCTGCGACCGGGACAGGGGGCAACTATGGCTACACCTTC	CSAATGTGGNYGYTF
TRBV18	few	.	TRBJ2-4	TGTGCCAGCTCACCTTCAGTGAAAAACATTCAGTACTTC	CASSPSVKNIQYF
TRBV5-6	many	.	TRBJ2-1	TGTGCCAGCAGCTTGCCCAGGGGTCTGGATGAGCAGTTCTTC	CASSLPRGLDEQFF
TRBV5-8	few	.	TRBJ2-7	TGTGCCAGCAGCTTGGCAGGCCCCTACGAGCAGTACTTC	CASSLAGPYEQYF
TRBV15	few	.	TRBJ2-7	TGTGCCACCAGCAGAGATCATGGCGCCTACGAGCAGTACTTC	CATSRDHGAYEQYF
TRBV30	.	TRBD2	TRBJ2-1	TGTGCCTGGAGGGCTACTAGCGGGTACTACAATGAGCAGTTCTTC	CAWRATSGYYNEQFF
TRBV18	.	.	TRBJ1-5	TGTGCCAGCTCACCCCTCGGGGGCCCCCAGCCCCAGCATTTT	CASSPLGGPQPQHF
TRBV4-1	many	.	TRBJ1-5	TGCGCCAGCAGCCAAGTGGGTGGCAGGGCCAGGGGTCAGCCCCAGCATTTT	CASSQVGGRARGQPQHF
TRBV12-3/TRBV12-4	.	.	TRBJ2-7	TGTGCCAGCACCTTGGGCCTCAAGGAGTACGAGCAGTACTTC	CASTLGLKEYEQYF
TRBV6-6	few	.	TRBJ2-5	TGTGCCAGCGCTCCTCAGGGGCGTGAGACCCAGTACTTC	CASAPQGRETQYF
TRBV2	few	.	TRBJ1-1	TGTGCCAGCGGCAGGTTGGACACTGAAGCTTTCTTT	CASGRLDTEAFF
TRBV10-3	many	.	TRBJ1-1	TGTGCCACCCGGGTGTTAGGCGATGAAGCTTTCTTT	CATRVLGDEAFF
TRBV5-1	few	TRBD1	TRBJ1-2	TGCGCCAGCACCTTAATTTCCGGGACAGGGTATGGCTACACCTTC	CASTLISGTGYGYTF
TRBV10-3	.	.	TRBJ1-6	TGTGCCATCAGTGAGCGGCCTGAAACCGGCACACCCCTCCACTTT	CAISERPETGTPLHF
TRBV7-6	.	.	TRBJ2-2	TGTGCCAGCAGCTTAATAGGGGGGTCCACCGGGGAGCTGTTTTTT	CASSLIGGSTGELFF
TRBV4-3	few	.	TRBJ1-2	TGCGCCAGCAGCCAAGATAGGGATAGAGGGGCCTCCTTCTATGGCTACACCTTC	CASSQDRDRGASFYGYTF